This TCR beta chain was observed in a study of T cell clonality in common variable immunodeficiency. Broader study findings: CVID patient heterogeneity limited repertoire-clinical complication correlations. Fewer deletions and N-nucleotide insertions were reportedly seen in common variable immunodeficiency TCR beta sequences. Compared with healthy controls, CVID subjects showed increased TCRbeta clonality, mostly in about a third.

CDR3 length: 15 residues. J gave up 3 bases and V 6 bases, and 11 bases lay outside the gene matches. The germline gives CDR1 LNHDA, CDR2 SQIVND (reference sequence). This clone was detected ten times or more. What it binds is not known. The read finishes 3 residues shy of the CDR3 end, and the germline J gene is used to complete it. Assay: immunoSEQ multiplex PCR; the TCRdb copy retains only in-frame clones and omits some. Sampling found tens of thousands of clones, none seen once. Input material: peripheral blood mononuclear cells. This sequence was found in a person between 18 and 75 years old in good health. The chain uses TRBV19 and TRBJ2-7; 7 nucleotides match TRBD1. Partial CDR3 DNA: TGTGCCAGTAGGTTTCGGCGACAGGGAATCTACGAG. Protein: CASRFRRQGIYE. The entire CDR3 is CASRFRRQGIYEQYF.